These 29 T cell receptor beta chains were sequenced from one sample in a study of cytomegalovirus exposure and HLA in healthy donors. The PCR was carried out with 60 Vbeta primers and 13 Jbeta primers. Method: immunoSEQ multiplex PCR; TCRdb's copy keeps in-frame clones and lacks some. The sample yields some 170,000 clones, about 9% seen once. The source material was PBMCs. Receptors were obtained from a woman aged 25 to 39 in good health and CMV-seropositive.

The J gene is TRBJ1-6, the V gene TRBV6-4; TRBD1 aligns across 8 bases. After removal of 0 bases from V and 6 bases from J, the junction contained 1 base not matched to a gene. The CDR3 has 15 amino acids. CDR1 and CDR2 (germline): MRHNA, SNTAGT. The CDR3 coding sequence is TGTGCCAGCAGTGACTCAGGACAGGGTAATTCACCCCTCCACTTT. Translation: CASSDSGQGNSPLHF.

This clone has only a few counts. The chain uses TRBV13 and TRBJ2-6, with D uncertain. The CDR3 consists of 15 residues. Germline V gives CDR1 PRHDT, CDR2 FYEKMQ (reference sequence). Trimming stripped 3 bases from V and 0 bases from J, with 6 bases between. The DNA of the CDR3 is TGTGCCAGCAGCTTTTCCGTCTCTGGGGCCAACGTCCTGACTTTC. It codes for CASSFSVSGANVLTF.

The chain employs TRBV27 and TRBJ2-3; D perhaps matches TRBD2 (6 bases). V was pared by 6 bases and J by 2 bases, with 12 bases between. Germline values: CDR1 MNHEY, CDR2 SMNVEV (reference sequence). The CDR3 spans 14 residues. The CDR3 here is CASRPRGSTDTQYF. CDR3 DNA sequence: TGTGCCAGCAGACCCCGGGGGTCCACAGATACGCAGTATTTT.

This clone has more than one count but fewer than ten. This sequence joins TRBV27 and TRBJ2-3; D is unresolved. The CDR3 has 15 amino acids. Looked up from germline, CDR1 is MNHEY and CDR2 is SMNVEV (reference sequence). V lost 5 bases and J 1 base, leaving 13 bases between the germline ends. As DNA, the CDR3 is TGTGCCAGCAGTGTAGTTTTTCCGCGCACAGATACGCAGTATTTT. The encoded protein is CASSVVFPRTDTQYF.

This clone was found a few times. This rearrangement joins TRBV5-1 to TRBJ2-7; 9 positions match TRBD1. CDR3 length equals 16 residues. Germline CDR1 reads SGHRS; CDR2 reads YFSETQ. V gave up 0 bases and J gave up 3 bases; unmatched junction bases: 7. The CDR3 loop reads CASSLAQPGQGYEQYF. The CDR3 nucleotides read TGCGCCAGCAGCTTGGCCCAACCGGGACAGGGCTACGAGCAGTACTTC.

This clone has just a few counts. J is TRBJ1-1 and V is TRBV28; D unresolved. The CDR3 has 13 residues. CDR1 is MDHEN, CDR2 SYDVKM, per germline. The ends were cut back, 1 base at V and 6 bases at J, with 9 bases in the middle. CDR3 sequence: CASSLSGQAEAFF. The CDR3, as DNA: TGTGCCAGCAGTTTATCTGGTCAGGCTGAAGCTTTCTTT.

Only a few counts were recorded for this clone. The CDR3 loop reads CASSEVTRSRADTQYF. The CDR3 DNA reads as TGTGCCAGCAGTGAGGTGACTAGAAGTAGGGCAGATACGCAGTATTTT. The chain combines TRBV2 with TRBJ2-3; D is perhaps TRBD2 (6 bases). In germline, CDR1 is SNHLY, CDR2 FYNNEI. The CDR3 loop spans 16 amino acids. V shed 3 bases and J shed 4 bases, with 17 bases lying between them. The entire variable domain, with the rest obtained from reference TRBV2 and TRBJ2-3, is as follows: EPEVTQTPSHQVTQMGQEVILRCVPISNHLYFYWYRQILGQKVEFLVSFYNNEISEKSEIFDDQFSVERPDGSNFTLKIRSTKLEDSAMYFCASSEVTRSRADTQYFGPGTRLTVL.

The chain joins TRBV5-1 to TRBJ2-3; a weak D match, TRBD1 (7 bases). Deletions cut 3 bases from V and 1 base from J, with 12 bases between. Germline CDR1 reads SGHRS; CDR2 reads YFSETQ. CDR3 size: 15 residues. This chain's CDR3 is CASSYTGEGTDTQYF. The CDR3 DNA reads TGCGCCAGCAGCTACACAGGGGAGGGCACAGATACGCAGTATTTT.

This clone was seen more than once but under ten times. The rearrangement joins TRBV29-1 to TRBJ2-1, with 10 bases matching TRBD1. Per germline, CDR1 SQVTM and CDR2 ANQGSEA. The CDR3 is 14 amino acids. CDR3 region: CTVERDRGVNEQFF. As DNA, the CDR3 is TGCACCGTAGAGAGGGACAGGGGTGTTAATGAGCAGTTCTTC.

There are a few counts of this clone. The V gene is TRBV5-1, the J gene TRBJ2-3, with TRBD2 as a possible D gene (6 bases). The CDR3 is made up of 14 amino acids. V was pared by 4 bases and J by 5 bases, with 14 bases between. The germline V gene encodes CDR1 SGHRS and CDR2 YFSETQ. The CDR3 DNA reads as TGCGCCAGCAGCGGAGGCGGGGTCCGAGATACGCAGTATTTT. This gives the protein CASSGGGVRDTQYF.

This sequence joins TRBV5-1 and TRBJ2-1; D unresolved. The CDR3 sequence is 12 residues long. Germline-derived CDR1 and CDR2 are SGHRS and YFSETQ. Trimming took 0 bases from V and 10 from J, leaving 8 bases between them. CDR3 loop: CASSLAWQEQFF. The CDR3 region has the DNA TGCGCCAGCAGCTTGGCCTGGCAGGAGCAGTTCTTC.

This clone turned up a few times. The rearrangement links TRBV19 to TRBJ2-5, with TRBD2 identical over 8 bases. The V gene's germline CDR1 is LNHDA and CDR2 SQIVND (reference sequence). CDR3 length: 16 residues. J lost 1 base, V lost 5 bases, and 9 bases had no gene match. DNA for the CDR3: TGTGCCAGTAGTTCCCGACTAGCGAGGGGCCAAGAGACCCAGTACTTC. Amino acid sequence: CASSSRLARGQETQYF.

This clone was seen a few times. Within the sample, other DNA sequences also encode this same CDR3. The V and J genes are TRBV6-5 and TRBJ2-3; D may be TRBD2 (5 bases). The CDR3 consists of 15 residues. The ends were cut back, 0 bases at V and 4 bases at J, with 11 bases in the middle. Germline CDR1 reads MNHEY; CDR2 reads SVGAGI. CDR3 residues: CASSYSGGSADTQYF. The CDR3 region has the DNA TGTGCCAGCAGTTACTCCGGTGGGAGTGCAGATACGCAGTATTTT.

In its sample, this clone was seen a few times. CDR3 in amino acids: CASSEYQAMNTEAFF. The DNA of the CDR3 is TGTGCCAGCAGTGAATATCAGGCTATGAACACTGAAGCTTTCTTT. V and J are TRBV25-1 and TRBJ1-1; D unclear. CDR3 length: 15 residues. The germline V gene has CDR1 MGHDK and CDR2 SYGVNS. Trimming took off 0 bases at V and 0 bases at J, with 8 bases between the two ends.

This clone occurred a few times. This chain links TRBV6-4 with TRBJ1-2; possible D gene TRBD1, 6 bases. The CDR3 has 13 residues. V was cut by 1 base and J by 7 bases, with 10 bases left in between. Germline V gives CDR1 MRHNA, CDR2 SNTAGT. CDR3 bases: TGTGCCAGCAGTGACTTCAGGGGCGGTGGCTACACCTTC. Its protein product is CASSDFRGGGYTF.

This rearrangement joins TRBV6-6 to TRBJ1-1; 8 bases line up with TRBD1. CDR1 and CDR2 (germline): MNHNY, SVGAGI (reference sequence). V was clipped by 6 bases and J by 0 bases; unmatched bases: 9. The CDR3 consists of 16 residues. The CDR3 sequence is CASSPGQGFMNTEAFF. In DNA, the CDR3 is TGTGCCAGCAGCCCTGGACAGGGCTTTATGAACACTGAAGCTTTCTTT.

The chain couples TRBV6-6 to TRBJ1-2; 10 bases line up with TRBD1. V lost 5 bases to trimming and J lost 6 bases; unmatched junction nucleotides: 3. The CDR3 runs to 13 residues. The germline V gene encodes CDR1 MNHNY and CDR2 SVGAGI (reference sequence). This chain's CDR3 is CASSQDRGHGYTF. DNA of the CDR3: TGTGCCAGCAGTCAAGACAGGGGGCATGGCTACACCTTC.

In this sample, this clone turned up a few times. CDR3 nucleotide sequence: TGTGCCAGTAGTATTTCGAGCTCCTACGAGCAGTACTTC. Translation gives CASSISSSYEQYF. This sequence joins TRBV19 and TRBJ2-7; D unresolved. Trimming left V 3 bases short and J 0 bases short, with 6 bases between. Germline CDR1 is LNHDA and CDR2 is SQIVND (reference sequence). There are 13 residues in the CDR3.

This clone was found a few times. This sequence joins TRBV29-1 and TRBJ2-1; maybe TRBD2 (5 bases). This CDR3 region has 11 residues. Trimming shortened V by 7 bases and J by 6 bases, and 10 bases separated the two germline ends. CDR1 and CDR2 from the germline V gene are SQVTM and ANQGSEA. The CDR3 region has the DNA TGCAGCGACGGTGGAGGCAATGAGCAGTTCTTC. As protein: CSDGGGNEQFF.

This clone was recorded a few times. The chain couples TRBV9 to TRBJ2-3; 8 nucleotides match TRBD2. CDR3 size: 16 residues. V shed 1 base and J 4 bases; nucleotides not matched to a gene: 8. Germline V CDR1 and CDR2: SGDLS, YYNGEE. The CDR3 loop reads CASSVWTSSVPDTQYF. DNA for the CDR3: TGTGCCAGCAGCGTATGGACTAGCAGTGTGCCAGATACGCAGTATTTT.

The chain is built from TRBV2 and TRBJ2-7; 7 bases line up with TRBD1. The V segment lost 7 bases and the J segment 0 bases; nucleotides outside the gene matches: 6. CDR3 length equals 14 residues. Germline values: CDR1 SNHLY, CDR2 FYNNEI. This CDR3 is CASKSGQSSYEQYF. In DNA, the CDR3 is TGTGCCAGCAAATCGGGACAGAGCTCCTACGAGCAGTACTTC.

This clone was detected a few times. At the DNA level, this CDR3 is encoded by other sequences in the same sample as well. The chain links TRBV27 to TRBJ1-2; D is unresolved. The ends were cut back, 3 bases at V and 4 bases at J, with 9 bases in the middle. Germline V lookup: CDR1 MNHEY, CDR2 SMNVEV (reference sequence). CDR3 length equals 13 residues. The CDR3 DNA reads TGTGCCAGCAGTTTGGGAGGCGGCTATGGCTACACCTTC. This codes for CASSLGGGYGYTF.

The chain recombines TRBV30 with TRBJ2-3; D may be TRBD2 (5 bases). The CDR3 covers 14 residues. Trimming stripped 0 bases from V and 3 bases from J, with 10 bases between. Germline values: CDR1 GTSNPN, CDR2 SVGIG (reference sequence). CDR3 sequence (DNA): TGTGCCTGGAGTGTAGGGCTAGCAACAGATACGCAGTATTTT. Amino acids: CAWSVGLATDTQYF. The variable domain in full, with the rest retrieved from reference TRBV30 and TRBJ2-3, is SQTIHQWPATLVQPVGSPLSLECTVEGTSNPNLYWYRQAAGRGLQLLFYSVGIGQISSEVPQNLSASRPQDRQFILSSKKLLLSDSGFYLCAWSVGLATDTQYFGPGTRLTVL.

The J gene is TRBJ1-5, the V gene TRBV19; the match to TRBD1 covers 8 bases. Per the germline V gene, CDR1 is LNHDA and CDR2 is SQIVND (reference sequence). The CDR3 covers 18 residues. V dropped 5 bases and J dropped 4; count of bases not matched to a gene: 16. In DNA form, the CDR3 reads TGTGCCAGTAGTGATTCCGGGCCAACAGGGGGATTGAATCAGCCCCAGCATTTT. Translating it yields CASSDSGPTGGLNQPQHF.

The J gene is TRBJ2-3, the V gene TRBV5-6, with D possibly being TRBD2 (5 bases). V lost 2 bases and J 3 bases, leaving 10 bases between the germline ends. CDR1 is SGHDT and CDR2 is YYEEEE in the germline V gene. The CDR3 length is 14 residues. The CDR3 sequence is CASSLGLRTDTQYF. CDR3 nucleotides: TGTGCCAGCAGCTTAGGACTTCGAACAGATACGCAGTATTTT. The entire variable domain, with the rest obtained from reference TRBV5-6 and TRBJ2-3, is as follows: DAGVTQSPTHLIKTRGQQVTLRCSPKSGHDTVSWYQQALGQGPQFIFQYYEEEERQRGNFPDRFSGHQFPNYSSELNVNALLLGDSALYLCASSLGLRTDTQYFGPGTRLTVL.

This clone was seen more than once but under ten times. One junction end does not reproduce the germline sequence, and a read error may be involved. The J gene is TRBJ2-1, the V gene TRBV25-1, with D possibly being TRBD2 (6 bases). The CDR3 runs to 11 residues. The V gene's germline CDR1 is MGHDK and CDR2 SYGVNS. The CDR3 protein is CASSEWWGLIF. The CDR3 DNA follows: TGTGCCAGCAGTGAATGGTGGGGACTGATCTTC.

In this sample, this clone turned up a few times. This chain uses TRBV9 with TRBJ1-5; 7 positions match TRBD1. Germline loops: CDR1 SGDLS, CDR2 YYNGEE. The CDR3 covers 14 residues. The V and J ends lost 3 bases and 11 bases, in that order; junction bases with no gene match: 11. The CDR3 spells CASSDAGSTGAQHF. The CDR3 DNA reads TGTGCCAGCAGCGACGCCGGGTCTACAGGGGCCCAGCATTTT.

CDR3 DNA: TGTGCCAGCAGCTGGTCTCTAGGTCAGCCCCAGCATTTT. Its translation is CASSWSLGQPQHF. This sequence joins TRBV5-6 and TRBJ1-5, with D hard to call. The CDR3 has 13 residues. Deletions cut 3 bases from V and 6 bases from J, with 10 bases between. The germline V gene encodes CDR1 SGHDT and CDR2 YYEEEE.

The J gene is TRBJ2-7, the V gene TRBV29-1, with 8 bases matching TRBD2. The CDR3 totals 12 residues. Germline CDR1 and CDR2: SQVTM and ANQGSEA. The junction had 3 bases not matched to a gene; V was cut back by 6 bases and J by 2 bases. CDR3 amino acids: CSVAGGAYEQYF. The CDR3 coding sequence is TGCAGCGTCGCGGGAGGCGCCTACGAGCAGTACTTC.